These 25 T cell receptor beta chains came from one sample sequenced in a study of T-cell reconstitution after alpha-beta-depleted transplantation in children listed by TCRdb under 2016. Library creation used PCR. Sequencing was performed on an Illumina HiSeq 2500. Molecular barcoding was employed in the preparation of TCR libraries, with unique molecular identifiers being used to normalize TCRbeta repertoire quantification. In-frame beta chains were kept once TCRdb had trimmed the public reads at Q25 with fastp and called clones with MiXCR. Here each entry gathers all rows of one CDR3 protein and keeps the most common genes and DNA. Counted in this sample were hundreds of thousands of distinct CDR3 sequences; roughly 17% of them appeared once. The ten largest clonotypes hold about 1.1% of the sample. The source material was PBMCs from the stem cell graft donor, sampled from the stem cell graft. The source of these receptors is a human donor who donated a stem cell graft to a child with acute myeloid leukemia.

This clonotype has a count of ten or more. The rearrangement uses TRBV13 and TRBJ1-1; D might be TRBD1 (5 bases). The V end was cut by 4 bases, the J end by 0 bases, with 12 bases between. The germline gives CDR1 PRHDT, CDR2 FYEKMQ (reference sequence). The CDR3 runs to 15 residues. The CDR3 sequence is CASSSGWGMNTEAFF. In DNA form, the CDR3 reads TGTGCCAGCAGCTCCGGATGGGGGATGAACACTGAAGCTTTCTTT.

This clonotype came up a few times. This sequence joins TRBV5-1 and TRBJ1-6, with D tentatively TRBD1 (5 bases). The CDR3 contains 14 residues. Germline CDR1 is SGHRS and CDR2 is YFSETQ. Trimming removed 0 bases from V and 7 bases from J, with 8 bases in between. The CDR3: CASSLDRLNSPLHF. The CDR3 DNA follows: TGCGCCAGCAGCTTGGACAGGCTGAATTCACCCCTCCACTTT.

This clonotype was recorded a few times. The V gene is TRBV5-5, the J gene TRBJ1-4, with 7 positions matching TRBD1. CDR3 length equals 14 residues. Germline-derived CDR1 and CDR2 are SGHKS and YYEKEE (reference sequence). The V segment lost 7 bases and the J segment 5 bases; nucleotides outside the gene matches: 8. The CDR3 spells CASRPGTANEKLFF. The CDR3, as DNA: TGTGCCAGCCGCCCCGGGACAGCGAATGAAAAACTGTTTTTT.

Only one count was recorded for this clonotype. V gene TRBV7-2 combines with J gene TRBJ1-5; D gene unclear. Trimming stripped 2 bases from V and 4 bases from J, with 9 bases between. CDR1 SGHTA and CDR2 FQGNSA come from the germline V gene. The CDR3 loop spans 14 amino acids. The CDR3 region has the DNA TGTGCCAGCAGCTTATACGGCGGGAATCAGCCCCAGCATTTT. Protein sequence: CASSLYGGNQPQHF. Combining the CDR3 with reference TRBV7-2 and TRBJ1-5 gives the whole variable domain GAGVSQSPSNKVTEKGKDVELRCDPISGHTALYWYRQSLGQGLEFLIYFQGNSAPDKSGLPSDRFSAERTGGSVSTLTIQRTQQEDSAVYLCASSLYGGNQPQHFGDGTRLSIL.

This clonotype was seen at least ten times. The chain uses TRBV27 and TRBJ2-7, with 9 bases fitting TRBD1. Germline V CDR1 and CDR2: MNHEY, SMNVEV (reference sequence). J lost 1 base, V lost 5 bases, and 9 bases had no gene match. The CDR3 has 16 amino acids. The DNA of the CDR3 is TGTGCCAGCAGTCATGAACCCGGGACAGGGTCCTACGAGCAGTACTTC. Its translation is CASSHEPGTGSYEQYF.

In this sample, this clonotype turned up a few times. Here the CDR3 reads CASSSLGQYKNIQYF. Written as DNA, the CDR3 is TGCGCCAGCAGCTCTCTTGGACAGTACAAAAACATTCAGTACTTC. The chain uses TRBV5-1 and TRBJ2-4, with D possibly TRBD1 on 6 matching bases. CDR3 length equals 15 residues. V gave up 3 bases and J gave up 3 bases, with 13 bases separating them. Germline V lookup: CDR1 SGHRS, CDR2 YFSETQ.

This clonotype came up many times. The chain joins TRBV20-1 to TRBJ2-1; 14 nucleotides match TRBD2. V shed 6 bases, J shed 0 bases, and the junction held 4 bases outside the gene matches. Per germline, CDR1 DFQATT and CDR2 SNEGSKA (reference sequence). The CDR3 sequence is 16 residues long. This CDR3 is CSAGLAGGGSYNEQFF. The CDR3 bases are TGCAGTGCCGGACTAGCGGGGGGAGGCTCCTACAATGAGCAGTTCTTC.

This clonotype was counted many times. The CDR3: CASTQISTDTQYF. Written as DNA, the CDR3 is TGTGCCAGCACTCAAATTAGCACAGATACGCAGTATTTT. The rearrangement uses TRBV6-6 and TRBJ2-3; no reliable D call. This CDR3 contains 13 residues. In germline, CDR1 is MNHNY, CDR2 SVGAGI (reference sequence). V was clipped by 7 bases and J by 0 bases, with 8 bases between them.

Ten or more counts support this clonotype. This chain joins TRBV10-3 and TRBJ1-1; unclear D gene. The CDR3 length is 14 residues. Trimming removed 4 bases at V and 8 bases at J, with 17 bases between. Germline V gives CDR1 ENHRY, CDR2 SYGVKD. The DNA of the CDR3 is TGTGCCATCAGTGCCCTGATCAGCCCACTGGAAGCTTTCTTT. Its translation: CAISALISPLEAFF.

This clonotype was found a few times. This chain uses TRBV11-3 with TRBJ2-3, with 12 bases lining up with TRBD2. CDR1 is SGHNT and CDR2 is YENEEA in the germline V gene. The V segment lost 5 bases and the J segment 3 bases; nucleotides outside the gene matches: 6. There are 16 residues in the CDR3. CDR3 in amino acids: CASSKASGGGTDTQYF. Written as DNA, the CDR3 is TGTGCCAGCAGCAAAGCTAGCGGGGGGGGAACAGATACGCAGTATTTT.

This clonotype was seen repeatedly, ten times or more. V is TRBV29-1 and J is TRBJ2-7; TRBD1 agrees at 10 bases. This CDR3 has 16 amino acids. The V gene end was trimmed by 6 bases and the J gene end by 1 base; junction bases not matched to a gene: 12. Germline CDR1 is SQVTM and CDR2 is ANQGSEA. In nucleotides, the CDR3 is TGCAGCGTCCGGACAGGGGGGGGTTGGGGGTCCTACGAGCAGTACTTC. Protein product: CSVRTGGGWGSYEQYF.

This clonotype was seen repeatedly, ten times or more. DNA of the CDR3: TGTGCCAGCAGTTACTCCGCGGCGAGCTCCTACGAGCAGTACGTC. Encoded protein: CASSYSAASSYEQYV. The J gene is TRBJ2-7, the V gene TRBV6-5, with D uncertain. CDR1 is MNHEY and CDR2 is SVGAGI in the germline V gene. V lost 0 bases and J lost 0, with 9 bases in between. This CDR3 is 15 amino acids long.

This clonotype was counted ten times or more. This chain's CDR3 is CSVQKETQYF. The CDR3 DNA reads as TGCAGCGTTCAGAAAGAGACCCAGTACTTC. The chain couples TRBV29-1 to TRBJ2-5; no reliable D call. The CDR3 spans 10 residues. Germline loops: CDR1 SQVTM, CDR2 ANQGSEA. V lost 5 bases and J 3 bases, leaving 4 bases between the germline ends.

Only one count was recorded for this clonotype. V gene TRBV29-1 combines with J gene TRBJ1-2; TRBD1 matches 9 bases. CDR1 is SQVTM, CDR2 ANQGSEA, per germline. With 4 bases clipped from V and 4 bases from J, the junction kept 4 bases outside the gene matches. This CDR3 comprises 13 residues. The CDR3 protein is CSVGDRETYGYTF. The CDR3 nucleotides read TGCAGCGTTGGGGACAGGGAGACCTATGGCTACACCTTC.

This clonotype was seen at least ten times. The CDR3 reads CSVVRPGWNGYTF. In nucleotides, the CDR3 is TGCAGCGTTGTCCGCCCAGGGTGGAATGGCTACACCTTC. This chain uses TRBV29-1 with TRBJ1-2, with D possibly being TRBD1 (5 bases). Germline CDR1 is SQVTM and CDR2 is ANQGSEA. CDR3 size: 13 residues. Between the trimmed V and J ends, which lost 4 bases and 6 bases, there was a span of 15 bases.

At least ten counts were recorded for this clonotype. DNA for the CDR3: TGTGCCAGCAGGGCCACTAGCGGGGGGAATGAGCAGTTCTTC. Its protein product is CASRATSGGNEQFF. V is TRBV12-3 or TRBV12-4 and J is TRBJ2-1; 12 bases match TRBD2. Trimming removed 6 bases from V and 7 bases from J; junction bases left unmatched: 4. This CDR3 spans 14 amino acids.

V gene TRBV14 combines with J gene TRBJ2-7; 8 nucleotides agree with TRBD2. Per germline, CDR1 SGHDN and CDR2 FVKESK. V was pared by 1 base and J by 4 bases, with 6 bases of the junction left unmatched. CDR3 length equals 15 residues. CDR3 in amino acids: CASSQAGTRIYEQYF. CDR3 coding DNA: TGTGCCAGCAGCCAAGCCGGGACTAGGATATACGAGCAGTACTTC.

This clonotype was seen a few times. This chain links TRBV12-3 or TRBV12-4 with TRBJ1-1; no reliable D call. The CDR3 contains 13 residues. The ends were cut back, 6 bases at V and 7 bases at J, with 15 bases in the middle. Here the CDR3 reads CASSTQKESEAFF. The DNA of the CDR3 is TGTGCCAGCAGCACTCAAAAGGAAAGTGAAGCTTTCTTT.

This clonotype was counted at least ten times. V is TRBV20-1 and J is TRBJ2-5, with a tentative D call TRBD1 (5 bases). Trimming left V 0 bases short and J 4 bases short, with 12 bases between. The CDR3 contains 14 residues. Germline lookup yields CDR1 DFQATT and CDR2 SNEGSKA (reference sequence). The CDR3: CSARDITGRETQYF. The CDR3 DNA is TGCAGTGCTAGAGATATAACAGGTCGAGAGACCCAGTACTTC.

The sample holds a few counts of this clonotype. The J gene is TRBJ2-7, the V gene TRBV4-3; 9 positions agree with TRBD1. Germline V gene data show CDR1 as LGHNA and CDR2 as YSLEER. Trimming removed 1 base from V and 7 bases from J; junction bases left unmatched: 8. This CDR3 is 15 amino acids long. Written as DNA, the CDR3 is TGCGCCAGCAGCCAAGGGACAGGGGTAGAAATGGAGCAGTACTTC. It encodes CASSQGTGVEMEQYF.

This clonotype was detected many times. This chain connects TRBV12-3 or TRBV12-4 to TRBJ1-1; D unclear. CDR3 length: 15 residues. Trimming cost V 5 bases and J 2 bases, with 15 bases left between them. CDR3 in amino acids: CASSLSARPNTEAFF. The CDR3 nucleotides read TGTGCCAGCAGTCTCTCCGCGAGACCTAACACTGAAGCTTTCTTT.

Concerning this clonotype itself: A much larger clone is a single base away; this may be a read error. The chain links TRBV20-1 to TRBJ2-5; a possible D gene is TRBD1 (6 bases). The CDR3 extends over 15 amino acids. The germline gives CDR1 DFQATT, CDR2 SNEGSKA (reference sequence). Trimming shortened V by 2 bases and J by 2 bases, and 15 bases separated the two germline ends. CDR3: CSARRWDTGQETQYF. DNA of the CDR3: TGCAGTGCTAGACGATGGGACACGGGTCAAGAGACCCAGTACTTC.

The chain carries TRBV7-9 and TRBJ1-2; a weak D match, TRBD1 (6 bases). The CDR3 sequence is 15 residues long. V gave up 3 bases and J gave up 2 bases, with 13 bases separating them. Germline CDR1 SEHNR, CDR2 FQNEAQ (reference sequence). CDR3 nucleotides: TGTGCCAGCAGCTTCGCGGAGGGGGGGAACTATGGCTACACCTTC. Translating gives CASSFAEGGNYGYTF.

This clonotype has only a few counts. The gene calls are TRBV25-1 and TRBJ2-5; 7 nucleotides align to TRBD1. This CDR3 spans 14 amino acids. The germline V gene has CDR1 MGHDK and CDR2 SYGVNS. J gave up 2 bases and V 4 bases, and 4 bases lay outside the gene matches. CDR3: CASSGDREQETQYF. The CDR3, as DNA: TGTGCCAGCAGTGGGGACAGAGAGCAAGAGACCCAGTACTTC. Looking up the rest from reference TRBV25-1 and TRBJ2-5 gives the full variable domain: EADIYQTPRYLVIGTGKKITLECSQTMGHDKMYWYQQDPGMELHLIHYSYGVNSTEKGDLSSESTVSRIRTEHFPLTLESARPSHTSQYLCASSGDREQETQYFGPGTRLLVL.

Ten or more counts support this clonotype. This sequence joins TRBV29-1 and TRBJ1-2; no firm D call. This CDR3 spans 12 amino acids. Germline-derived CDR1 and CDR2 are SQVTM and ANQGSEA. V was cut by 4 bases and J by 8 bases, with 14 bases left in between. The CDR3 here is CSVGWGEGGYTF. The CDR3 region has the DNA TGCAGCGTTGGTTGGGGAGAGGGCGGCTACACCTTC.